This T cell receptor (beta chain) was obtained from a study of blood T cell repertoires in COVID-19. Study background: PBMCs, B-cell-depleted T cells, or T cells provided the cDNA or gDNA that made up the material.

Original processing notes: Counts of nucleated cells, estimated from reference gene primer amplification, were obtained. The method was immunoSEQ multiplex PCR; TCRdb's version includes in-frame clones alone and lacks a portion of them. V and J calls plus clone size are reproduced from that table; the DNA served to infer D and trimming. The sample holds under 250,000 clones, around 91% seen once. Looked up from germline, CDR1 is DFQATT and CDR2 is SNEGSKA (reference sequence). This CDR3 contains 16 residues. V dropped 3 bases and J dropped 2; count of bases not matched to a gene: 12. Participants spanned ages about 18 to 90 years and resided in roughly 22 US areas. Clinical history reported by participants formed the basis on which cohorts were assigned.

The sequencing input was PBMCs or T cells enriched from blood (not recorded which). V is TRBV20-1 and J is TRBJ2-7; TRBD2 matches at 8 bases. This TCR was recovered from a woman under 30 in a cohort exposed to, infected with or recovered from COVID-19 (not recorded which). CDR3 nucleotides: TGCAGTGCTAGTCGAGGTAGCGGGGTATTAACCTACGAGCAGTACTTC. Protein sequence: CSASRGSGVLTYEQYF.